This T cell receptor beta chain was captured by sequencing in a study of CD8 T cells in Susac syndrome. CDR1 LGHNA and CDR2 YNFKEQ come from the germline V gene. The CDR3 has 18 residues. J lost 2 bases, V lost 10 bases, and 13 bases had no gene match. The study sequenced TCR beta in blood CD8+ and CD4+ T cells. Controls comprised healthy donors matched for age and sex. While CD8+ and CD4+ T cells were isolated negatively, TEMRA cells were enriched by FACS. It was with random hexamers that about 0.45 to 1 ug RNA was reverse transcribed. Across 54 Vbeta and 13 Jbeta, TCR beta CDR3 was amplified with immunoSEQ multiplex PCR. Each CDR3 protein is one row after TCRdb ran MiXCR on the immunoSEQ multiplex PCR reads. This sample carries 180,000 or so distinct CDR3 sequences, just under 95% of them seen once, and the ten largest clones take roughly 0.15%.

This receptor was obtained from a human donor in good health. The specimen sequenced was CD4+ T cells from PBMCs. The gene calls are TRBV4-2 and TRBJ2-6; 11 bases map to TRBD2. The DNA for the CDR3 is TGTGCCACCCATAGCGGGGGGGCCGGGGTAGCTGGGGCCAACGTCCTGACTTTC. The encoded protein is CATHSGGAGVAGANVLTF.